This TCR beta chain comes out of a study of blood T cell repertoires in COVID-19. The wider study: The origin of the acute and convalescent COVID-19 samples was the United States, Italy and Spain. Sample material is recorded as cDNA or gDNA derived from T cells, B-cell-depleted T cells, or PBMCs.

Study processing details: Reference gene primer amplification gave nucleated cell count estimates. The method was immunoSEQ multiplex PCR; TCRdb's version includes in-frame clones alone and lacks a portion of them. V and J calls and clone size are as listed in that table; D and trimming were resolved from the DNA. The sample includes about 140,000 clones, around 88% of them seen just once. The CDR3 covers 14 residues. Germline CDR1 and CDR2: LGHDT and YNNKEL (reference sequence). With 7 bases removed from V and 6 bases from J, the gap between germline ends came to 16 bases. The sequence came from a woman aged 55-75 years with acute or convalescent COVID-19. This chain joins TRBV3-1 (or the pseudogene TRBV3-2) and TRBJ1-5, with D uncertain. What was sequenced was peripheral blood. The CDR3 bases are TGTGCCAGCACCCTTCAGGAGGGCACTCAGCCCCAGCATTTT. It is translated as CASTLQEGTQPQHF.